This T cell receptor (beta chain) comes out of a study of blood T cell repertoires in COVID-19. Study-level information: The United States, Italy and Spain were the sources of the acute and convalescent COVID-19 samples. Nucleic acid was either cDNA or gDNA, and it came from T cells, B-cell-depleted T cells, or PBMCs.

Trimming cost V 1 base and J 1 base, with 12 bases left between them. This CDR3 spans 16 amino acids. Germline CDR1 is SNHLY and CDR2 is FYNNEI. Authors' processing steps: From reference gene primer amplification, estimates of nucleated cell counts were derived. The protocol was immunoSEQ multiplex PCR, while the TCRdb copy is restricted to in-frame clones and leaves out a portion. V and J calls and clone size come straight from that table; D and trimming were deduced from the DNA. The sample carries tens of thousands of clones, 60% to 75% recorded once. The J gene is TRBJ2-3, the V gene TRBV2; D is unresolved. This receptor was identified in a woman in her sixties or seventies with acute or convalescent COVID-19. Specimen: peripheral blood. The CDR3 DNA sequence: TGTGCCAGCAGTGAAGACGCGGTCCGAGGCACAGATACGCAGTATTTT. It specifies CASSEDAVRGTDTQYF.